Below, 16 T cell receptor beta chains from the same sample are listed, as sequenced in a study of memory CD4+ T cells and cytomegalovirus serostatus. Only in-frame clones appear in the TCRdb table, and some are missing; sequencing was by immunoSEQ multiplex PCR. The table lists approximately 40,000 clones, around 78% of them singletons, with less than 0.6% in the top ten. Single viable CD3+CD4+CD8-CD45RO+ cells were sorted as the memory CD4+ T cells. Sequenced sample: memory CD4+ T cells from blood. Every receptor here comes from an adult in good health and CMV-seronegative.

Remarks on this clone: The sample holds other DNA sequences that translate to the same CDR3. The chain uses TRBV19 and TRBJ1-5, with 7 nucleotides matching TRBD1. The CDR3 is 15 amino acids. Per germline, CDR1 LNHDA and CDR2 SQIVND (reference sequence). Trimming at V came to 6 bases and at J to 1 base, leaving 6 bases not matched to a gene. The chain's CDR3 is CASRLDRASNQPQHF. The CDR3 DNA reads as TGTGCCAGTAGGCTAGACAGGGCCAGCAATCAGCCCCAGCATTTT.

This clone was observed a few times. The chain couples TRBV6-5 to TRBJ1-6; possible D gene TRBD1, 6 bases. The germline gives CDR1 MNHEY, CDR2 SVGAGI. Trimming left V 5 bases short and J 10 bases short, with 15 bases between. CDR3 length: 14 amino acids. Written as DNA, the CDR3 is TGTGCCAGCAGTAGGGGAGGGGGTTGGTCACCCCTCCACTTT. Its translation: CASSRGGGWSPLHF.

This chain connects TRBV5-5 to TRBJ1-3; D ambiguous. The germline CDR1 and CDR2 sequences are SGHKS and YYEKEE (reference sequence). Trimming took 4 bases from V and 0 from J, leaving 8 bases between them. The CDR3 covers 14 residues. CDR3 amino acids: CASSPSGSGNTIYF. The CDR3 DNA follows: TGTGCCAGCAGCCCCTCCGGCTCTGGAAACACCATATATTTT.

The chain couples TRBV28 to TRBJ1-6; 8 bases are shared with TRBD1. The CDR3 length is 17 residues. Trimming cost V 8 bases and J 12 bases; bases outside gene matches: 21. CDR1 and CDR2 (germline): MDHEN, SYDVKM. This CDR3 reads CASDGGTGPLEVGPLHF. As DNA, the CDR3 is TGTGCCAGCGATGGGGGGACAGGCCCGCTCGAGGTGGGACCCCTCCACTTT.

For the CDR3, the DNA is TGTGCCAGTAGTATAGATCGGTCGATCTCTGGGGCCAACGTCCTGACTTTC. It encodes CASSIDRSISGANVLTF. The rearrangement links TRBV19 to TRBJ2-6; D is unresolved. The CDR3 loop spans 17 amino acids. The germline V gene encodes CDR1 LNHDA and CDR2 SQIVND (reference sequence). Between the trimmed V and J ends, which lost 0 bases and 0 bases, there was a span of 9 bases.

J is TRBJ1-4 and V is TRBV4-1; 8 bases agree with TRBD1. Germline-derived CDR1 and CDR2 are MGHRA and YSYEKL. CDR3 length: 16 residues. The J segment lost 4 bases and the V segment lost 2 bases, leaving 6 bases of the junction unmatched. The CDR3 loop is CASSQRQGFDNEKLFF. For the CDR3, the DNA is TGCGCCAGCAGCCAAAGACAGGGGTTCGATAATGAAAAACTGTTTTTT.

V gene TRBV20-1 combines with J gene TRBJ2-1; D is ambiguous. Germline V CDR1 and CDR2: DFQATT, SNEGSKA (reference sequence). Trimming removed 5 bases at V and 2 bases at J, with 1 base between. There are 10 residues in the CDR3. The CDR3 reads CSAPYNEQFF. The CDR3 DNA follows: TGCAGTGCTCCCTACAATGAGCAGTTCTTC.

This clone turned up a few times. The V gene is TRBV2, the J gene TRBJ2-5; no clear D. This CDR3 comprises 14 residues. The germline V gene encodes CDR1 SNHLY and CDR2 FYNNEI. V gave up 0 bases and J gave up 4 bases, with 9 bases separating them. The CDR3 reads CASSEALHVETQYF. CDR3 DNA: TGTGCCAGCAGTGAAGCGCTTCATGTAGAGACCCAGTACTTC.

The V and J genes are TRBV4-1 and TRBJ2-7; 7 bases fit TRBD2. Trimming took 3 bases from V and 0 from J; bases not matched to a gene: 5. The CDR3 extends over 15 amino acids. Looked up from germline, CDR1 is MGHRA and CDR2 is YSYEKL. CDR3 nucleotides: TGCGCCAGCAGCCAGAATAGCGGGTACTCCTACGAGCAGTACTTC. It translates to CASSQNSGYSYEQYF.

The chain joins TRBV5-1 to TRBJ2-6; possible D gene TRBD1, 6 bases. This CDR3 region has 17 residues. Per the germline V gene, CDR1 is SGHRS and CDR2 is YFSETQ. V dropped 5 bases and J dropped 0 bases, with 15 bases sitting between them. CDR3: CASRPGTSFSGANVLTF. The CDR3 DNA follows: TGCGCCAGCAGACCCGGGACATCCTTCTCTGGGGCCAACGTCCTGACTTTC. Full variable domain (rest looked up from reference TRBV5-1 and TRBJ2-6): KAGVTQTPRYLIKTRGQQVTLSCSPISGHRSVSWYQQTPGQGLQFLFEYFSETQRNKGNFPGRFSGRQFSNSRSEMNVSTLELGDSALYLCASRPGTSFSGANVLTFGAGSRLTVL.

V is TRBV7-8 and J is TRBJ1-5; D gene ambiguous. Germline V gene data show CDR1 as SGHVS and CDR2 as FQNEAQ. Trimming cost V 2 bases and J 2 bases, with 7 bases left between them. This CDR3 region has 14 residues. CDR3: CASSLQFRNQPQHF. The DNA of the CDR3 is TGTGCCAGCAGCTTACAGTTCCGCAATCAGCCCCAGCATTTT.

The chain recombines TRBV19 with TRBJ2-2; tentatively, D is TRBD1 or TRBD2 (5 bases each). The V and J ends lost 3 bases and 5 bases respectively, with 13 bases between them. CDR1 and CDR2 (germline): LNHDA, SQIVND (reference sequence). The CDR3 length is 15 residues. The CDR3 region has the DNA TGTGCCAGTAGTATCGAGGGGTATGGGACCGGGGAGCTGTTTTTT. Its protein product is CASSIEGYGTGELFF. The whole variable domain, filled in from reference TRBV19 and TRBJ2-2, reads DGGITQSPKYLFRKEGQNVTLSCEQNLNHDAMYWYRQDPGQGLRLIYYSQIVNDFQKGDIAEGYSVSREKKESFPLTVTSAQKNPTAFYLCASSIEGYGTGELFFGEGSRLTVL.

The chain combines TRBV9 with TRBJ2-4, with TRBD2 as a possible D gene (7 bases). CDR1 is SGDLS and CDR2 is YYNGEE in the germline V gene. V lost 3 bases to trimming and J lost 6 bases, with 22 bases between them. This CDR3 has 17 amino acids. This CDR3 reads CASSEGGLFWGGNIQYF. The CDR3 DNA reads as TGTGCCAGCAGCGAGGGGGGACTCTTCTGGGGGGGAAACATTCAGTACTTC.

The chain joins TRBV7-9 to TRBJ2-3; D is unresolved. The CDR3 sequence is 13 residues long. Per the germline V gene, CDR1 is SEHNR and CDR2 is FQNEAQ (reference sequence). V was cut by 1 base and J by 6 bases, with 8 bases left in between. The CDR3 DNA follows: TGTGCCAGCAGCTTAGACGGCCCGGATACGCAGTATTTT. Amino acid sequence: CASSLDGPDTQYF.

The CDR3 DNA sequence: TGTGCCAGCAGCTTATCCCGGGACAAGGGACCGAACACTGAAGCTTTCTTT. Translation: CASSLSRDKGPNTEAFF. The chain is built from TRBV7-8 and TRBJ1-1, with TRBD1 as a possible D gene (6 bases). Germline CDR1 is SGHVS and CDR2 is FQNEAQ. The CDR3 length is 17 residues. Trimming took off 2 bases at V and 1 base at J, with 17 bases between the two ends. Full variable domain (outside the CDR3, taken from reference TRBV7-8 and TRBJ1-1): GAGVSQSPRYKVAKRGQDVALRCDPISGHVSLFWYQQALGQGPEFLTYFQNEAQLDKSGLPSDRFFAERPEGSVSTLKIQRTQQEDSAVYLCASSLSRDKGPNTEAFFGQGTRLTVV.

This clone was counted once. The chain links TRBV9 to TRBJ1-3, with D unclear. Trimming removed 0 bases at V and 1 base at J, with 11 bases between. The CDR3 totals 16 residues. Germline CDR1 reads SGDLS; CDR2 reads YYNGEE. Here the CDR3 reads CASSVAPAGSGNTIYF. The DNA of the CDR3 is TGTGCCAGCAGCGTAGCCCCCGCAGGATCTGGAAACACCATATATTTT.